Listed here are 24 T cell receptor beta chains from one sample, sequenced in a study of cytomegalovirus exposure and HLA in healthy donors. PCR used 60 Vbeta primers and 13 Jbeta primers. Assay: immunoSEQ multiplex PCR; the TCRdb copy retains only in-frame clones and omits some. The table has approximately 150,000 clones, roughly three quarters seen once; the top ten hold approximately 4.2%. Material for sequencing was PBMCs. Receptor source: a man aged 60-69 years in good health and CMV-seronegative.

The V call is TRBV27, the J call TRBJ2-3, with 11 bases identical to TRBD1. The CDR3 has 17 amino acids. V shed 3 bases, J shed 6 bases, and the junction held 11 bases outside the gene matches. Germline V gene data show CDR1 as MNHEY and CDR2 as SMNVEV (reference sequence). This CDR3 reads CASSFLRGTGGGDTQYF. DNA of the CDR3: TGTGCCAGCAGTTTCCTCCGAGGGACAGGGGGAGGGGATACGCAGTATTTT.

J is TRBJ2-1 and V is TRBV13, with D maybe TRBD2 (5 bases). V was cut by 7 bases and J by 4 bases, with 14 bases left in between. Germline V gene data show CDR1 as PRHDT and CDR2 as FYEKMQ (reference sequence). This CDR3 contains 14 residues. The CDR3 nucleotides read TGTGCCAGCACCCGAGCGGCCCAGTACAATGAGCAGTTCTTC. It translates to CASTRAAQYNEQFF.

This chain joins TRBV6-1 and TRBJ2-7; D ambiguous. The CDR3 runs 13 residues. Germline values: CDR1 MNHNS, CDR2 SASEGT. The V end was cut by 0 bases, the J end by 3 bases, with 6 bases between. Here the CDR3 DNA reads TGTGCCAGCAGTGAAGCGCGAATCTACGAGCAGTACTTC. Its translation: CASSEARIYEQYF.

The chain links TRBV7-8 to TRBJ2-5, with TRBD1 identical over 7 bases. The germline gives CDR1 SGHVS, CDR2 FQNEAQ. The V segment lost 5 bases and the J segment 3 bases; nucleotides outside the gene matches: 6. The CDR3 is 14 amino acids. The DNA for the CDR3 is TGTGCCAGCAGCGCCCACAGGGGTGAAGAGACCCAGTACTTC. Amino acids: CASSAHRGEETQYF.

This clone was detected only a few times. The rearrangement joins TRBV11-2 to TRBJ2-7; possible D gene TRBD2, 5 bases. V was trimmed by 3 bases and J by 3 bases, leaving 12 bases between them. CDR3 length: 14 amino acids. Germline V gives CDR1 SGHAT, CDR2 FQNNGV. CDR3 in DNA: TGTGCCAGCAGCTTCTTAGCGTCGGACTACGAGCAGTACTTC. Protein sequence: CASSFLASDYEQYF.

The chain recombines TRBV15 with TRBJ2-5; D is possibly TRBD1 (6 bases). Germline V gene data show CDR1 as LNHNV and CDR2 as YYDKDF (reference sequence). The CDR3 loop spans 14 amino acids. V was trimmed by 0 bases and J by 3 bases, leaving 8 bases between them. CDR3 nucleotide sequence: TGTGCCACCAGCAGAGATCACAGGGAAGAGACCCAGTACTTC. Its protein product is CATSRDHREETQYF.

This clone was detected a few times. The rearrangement joins TRBV4-1 to TRBJ2-7; TRBD2 is a possible D gene (5 bases). The CDR3 spans 14 residues. The germline V and J ends were trimmed by 3 bases and 3 bases, with 12 bases remaining between them. In germline, CDR1 is MGHRA, CDR2 YSYEKL. The CDR3 loop reads CASSQQERDYEQYF. CDR3 nucleotide sequence: TGCGCCAGCAGCCAGCAGGAGAGGGACTACGAGCAGTACTTC.

The chain carries TRBV29-1 and TRBJ1-2, with TRBD1 as a possible D gene (6 bases). V was cut by 4 bases and J by 3 bases, with 15 bases left in between. Germline CDR1 reads SQVTM; CDR2 reads ANQGSEA. This CDR3 has 14 amino acids. The CDR3 DNA follows: TGCAGCGTTGGCAACACAGGGAGAGACTATGGCTACACCTTC. Translating gives CSVGNTGRDYGYTF.

This clone was picked up a small number of times. The chain couples TRBV5-1 to TRBJ1-6, with D possibly matching TRBD1 (6 bases). CDR1 is SGHRS, CDR2 YFSETQ, per germline. Trimming left V 0 bases short and J 5 bases short, with 12 bases between. This CDR3 spans 16 amino acids. The CDR3 DNA is TGCGCCAGCAGCTTGGCCGCGGGGGACAATAATTCACCCCTCCACTTT. This gives the protein CASSLAAGDNNSPLHF.

The chain employs TRBV5-1 and TRBJ1-5; TRBD1 matches 9 bases. CDR1 and CDR2 from the germline V gene are SGHRS and YFSETQ. This CDR3 spans 15 amino acids. V was clipped by 4 bases and J by 3 bases; unmatched bases: 5. CDR3 DNA: TGCGCCAGCAGCACGACAGGGGGAATCAATCAGCCCCAGCATTTT. It is translated as CASSTTGGINQPQHF.

This rearrangement joins TRBV11-2 to TRBJ2-5, with D tentatively TRBD1 (5 bases). V was trimmed by 4 bases and J by 9 bases, leaving 12 bases between them. CDR3 length: 12 residues. From germline, CDR1 is SGHAT and CDR2 FQNNGV. The CDR3 here is CASSYPLRAQYF. The DNA for the CDR3 is TGTGCCAGCAGCTACCCCCTCAGGGCCCAGTACTTC.

The table lists this clone with a few counts. The chain couples TRBV4-2 to TRBJ2-3; 7 bases fit TRBD2. V was pared by 4 bases and J by 1 base, with 11 bases of the junction left unmatched. Germline-derived CDR1 and CDR2 are LGHNA and YNFKEQ. The CDR3 loop spans 17 amino acids. The CDR3 sequence: CASSLSLLAGGTDTQYF. DNA for the CDR3: TGTGCCAGCAGCCTCTCCCTATTGGCGGGAGGCACAGATACGCAGTATTTT.

The sample holds a few counts of this clone. The chain uses TRBV5-4 and TRBJ2-3; D is uncertain. V dropped 0 bases and J dropped 5 bases, with 10 bases sitting between them. CDR1 and CDR2 (germline): SGHNT, YYREEE (reference sequence). This CDR3 is built from 14 residues. CDR3 loop: CASSLEWSGDTQYF. In nucleotides, the CDR3 is TGTGCCAGCAGCTTGGAATGGAGTGGAGATACGCAGTATTTT. The full variable domain, with the rest looked up from reference TRBV5-4 and TRBJ2-3, is ETGVTQSPTHLIKTRGQQVTLRCSSQSGHNTVSWYQQALGQGPQFIFQYYREEENGRGNFPPRFSGLQFPNYSSELNVNALELDDSALYLCASSLEWSGDTQYFGPGTRLTVL.

This clone was detected only once. The chain couples TRBV7-9 to TRBJ2-7; the match to TRBD2 covers 7 bases. V shed 4 bases, J shed 0 bases, and the junction held 9 bases outside the gene matches. The germline V gene has CDR1 SEHNR and CDR2 FQNEAQ (reference sequence). The CDR3 has 16 residues. The CDR3 here is CASSSLRAGVSYEQYF. As DNA, the CDR3 is TGTGCCAGCAGCTCTTTACGGGCGGGAGTCTCCTACGAGCAGTACTTC. Filled out from reference TRBV7-9 and TRBJ2-7, the complete variable domain reads DTGVSQNPRHKITKRGQNVTFRCDPISEHNRLYWYRQTLGQGPEFLTYFQNEAQLEKSRLLSDRFSAERPKGSFSTLEIQRTEQGDSAMYLCASSSLRAGVSYEQYFGPGTRLTVT.

The J gene is TRBJ2-7, the V gene TRBV29-1, with 9 bases identical to TRBD1. This CDR3 contains 13 residues. After removal of 2 bases from V and 3 bases from J, the junction contained 2 bases not matched to a gene. CDR1 and CDR2 (germline): SQVTM, ANQGSEA. CDR3 sequence (DNA): TGCAGCGTTGAAACAGGGGGCTTCTACGAGCAGTACTTC. This gives the protein CSVETGGFYEQYF.

There are a few counts of this clone. The CDR3 DNA follows: TGCAGCGTTGAATTTACTAGACGTTCGTTCTTC. It codes for CSVEFTRRSFF. The rearrangement uses TRBV29-1 and TRBJ2-1; D is perhaps TRBD2 (5 bases). This CDR3 is 11 amino acids long. Per the germline V gene, CDR1 is SQVTM and CDR2 is ANQGSEA. Trimming cost V 2 bases and J 15 bases, with 14 bases left between them.

The chain joins TRBV27 to TRBJ2-7; TRBD2 aligns across 13 bases. This CDR3 is 17 amino acids long. V lost 6 bases to trimming and J lost 0 bases; unmatched junction nucleotides: 8. Per germline, CDR1 MNHEY and CDR2 SMNVEV (reference sequence). CDR3 loop: CASRAGTSGVSSYEQYF. CDR3 sequence (DNA): TGTGCCAGCAGGGCCGGGACTAGCGGGGTGAGCTCCTACGAGCAGTACTTC.

CDR3 nucleotide sequence: TGTGCCAGCAAACTAGCGGGGGCGTACAATGAGCAGTTCTTC. Protein product: CASKLAGAYNEQFF. The chain recombines TRBV6-1 with TRBJ2-1; 11 nucleotides align to TRBD2. Germline V gives CDR1 MNHNS, CDR2 SASEGT. The ends lost 7 bases at V and 4 bases at J; junction bases unmatched: 3. This CDR3 has 14 residues.

The chain uses TRBV6-1 and TRBJ2-7; possibly TRBD1 for D (6 bases). Trimming pared 6 bases from V and 6 bases from J, leaving 18 bases between. The length of the CDR3 is 14 residues. Germline V gene data show CDR1 as MNHNS and CDR2 as SASEGT. The CDR3 loop reads CASSSRDKGFEQYF. The CDR3 nucleotides read TGTGCCAGCAGCTCCCGGGACAAGGGATTCGAGCAGTACTTC.

The chain's CDR3 is CASSPLTQDFSYNEQFF. Here the CDR3 DNA reads TGTGCCAGCAGTCCACTAACTCAGGACTTTTCCTACAATGAGCAGTTCTTC. The chain is built from TRBV27 and TRBJ2-1; D is perhaps TRBD2 (5 bases). The length of the CDR3 is 17 residues. With 5 bases removed from V and 1 base from J, the gap between germline ends came to 18 bases. CDR1 and CDR2 (germline): MNHEY, SMNVEV (reference sequence).

This rearrangement joins TRBV10-2 to TRBJ2-5, with 7 bases identical to TRBD2. CDR3 size: 18 residues. Per germline, CDR1 WSHSY and CDR2 SAAADI. V lost 4 bases, J lost 5 bases, and 19 bases stayed unmatched. The CDR3 loop reads CASSVDHSGRFDEETQYF. The CDR3 region has the DNA TGCGCCAGCAGTGTTGATCATAGCGGGCGGTTCGATGAGGAGACCCAGTACTTC.

This clone was observed a handful of times. The CDR3 DNA reads TGTGCCAGCGGATATTCAGGAACCGGGGAGCTGTTTTTT. Protein product: CASGYSGTGELFF. The chain couples TRBV28 to TRBJ2-2; D unresolved. V was shortened by 8 bases and J by 5 bases, with 12 bases between the two germline ends. The CDR3 has 13 residues. CDR1 is MDHEN and CDR2 is SYDVKM in the germline V gene.

This chain connects TRBV4-3 to TRBJ1-2; the D gene is possibly TRBD1 (6 bases). From germline, CDR1 is LGHNA and CDR2 YSLEER. V was cut by 4 bases and J by 8 bases, with 14 bases left in between. The CDR3 covers 13 residues. CDR3 amino acids: CASSPRGSGGYTF. The CDR3 nucleotides are TGCGCCAGCAGCCCGAGGGGGTCGGGAGGCTACACCTTC.

This rearrangement joins TRBV30 to TRBJ2-3; D is unclear. This CDR3 contains 13 residues. CDR1 is GTSNPN, CDR2 SVGIG, per germline (reference sequence). CDR3 loop: CAWAVVYTDTQYF. CDR3 nucleotides: TGTGCTTGGGCGGTAGTTTACACAGATACGCAGTATTTT.